This T cell receptor beta chain is drawn from a study of T-cell reconstitution after alpha-beta-depleted transplantation in children. V was trimmed by 1 base and J by 7 bases, leaving 8 bases between them. CDR1 is LGHDT and CDR2 is YNNKEL in the germline V gene (reference sequence). The CDR3 has 13 residues. Unique molecular identifiers were used to barcode this TCRbeta library. TCRdb itself ran the PCR reads through MiXCR, one entry per CDR3 protein. Among around 200,000 distinct CDR3 sequences listed, approximately 6.6% were seen once. This clonotype was detected ten times or more. This rearrangement joins TRBV3-1 to TRBJ1-5, with D unclear. The sequence was collected from a human donor who donated a stem cell graft to a child with Wiskott-Aldrich syndrome. The input for sequencing was PBMCs from the stem cell graft donor, taken from the stem cell graft. CDR3 amino acids: CASSQAIEQPQHF. The CDR3 DNA reads as TGTGCCAGCAGCCAAGCTATTGAACAGCCCCAGCATTTT.